The present T cell receptor (beta chain) was sequenced within a study of shared clonotypes between healthy human individuals. Study outcomes and limitations: The researchers took only blood, and tissue repertoires probably look different.

Splitting the CD4+ cells yielded a CD45RA+ naive subset and a CD45RA-negative memory subset. Germline lookup yields CDR1 SGDLS and CDR2 YYNGEE. This CDR3 spans 16 amino acids. The V and J ends lost 4 bases and 3 bases, in that order; junction bases with no gene match: 5. On this clone itself: Its antigen is still unknown.

Assay used: immunoSEQ multiplex PCR; TCRdb lists only in-frame clones, some missing. The sample includes 2,100,000 or so clones, more than 90% seen only once; the top ten take over 0.1%. The origin of this receptor is a man aged 18 to 29 in good health. The chain employs TRBV9 and TRBJ2-3; 13 bases line up with TRBD2. The sequencing input was naive CD4+ T cells sorted from blood. Subset described: CD45RA+ positively selected. CDR3 DNA sequence: TGTGCCAGCAGCCCACTAGCGGGAGGGCTAACAGATACGCAGTATTTT. Residues: CASSPLAGGLTDTQYF. The full variable domain, with the rest looked up from reference TRBV9 and TRBJ2-3, is DSGVTQTPKHLITATGQRVTLRCSPRSGDLSVYWYQQSLDQGLQFLIQYYNGEERAKGNILERFSAQQFPDLHSELNLSSLELGDSALYFCASSPLAGGLTDTQYFGPGTRLTVL.